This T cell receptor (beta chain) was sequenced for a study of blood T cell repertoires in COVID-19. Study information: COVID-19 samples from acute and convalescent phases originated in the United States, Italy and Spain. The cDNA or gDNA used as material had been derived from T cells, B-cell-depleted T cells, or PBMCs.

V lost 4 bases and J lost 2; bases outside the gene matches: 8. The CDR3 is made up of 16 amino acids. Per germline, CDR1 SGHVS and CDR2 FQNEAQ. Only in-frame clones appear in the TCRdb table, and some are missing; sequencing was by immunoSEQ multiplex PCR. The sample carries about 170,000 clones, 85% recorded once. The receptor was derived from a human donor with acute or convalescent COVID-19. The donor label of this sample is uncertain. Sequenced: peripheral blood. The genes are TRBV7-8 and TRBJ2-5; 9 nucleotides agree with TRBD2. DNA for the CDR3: TGTGCCAGCAGCTCAAGACTAGCGGTGAATCAAGAGACCCAGTACTTC. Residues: CASSSRLAVNQETQYF.